This is a list of T cell receptor beta chains from one sample in a study of identical twins. TCRdb re-derived calls from the 5' RACE reads in MiXCR, one entry per CDR3 protein. The sample lists some 630,000 distinct CDR3 sequences; under 8.5% were seen once. These data were also filed under a second study, of yellow fever vaccine responses in identical twins.

The sample consisted of PBMCs. The receptors stem from a woman aged 18-29 years in good health. The CDR3 runs from the conserved cysteine through the conserved F or W. The D gene is left open where the match is weak. A row's size may be missing; if present it is once, few, many or a size class.

d_call j_call v_call clone_size cdr3_nt cdr3_aa
. TRBJ2-4 TRBV4-2 . TGTGCCAGCAGCCAAGAAGACGGCGGCCTACAGTACTTC CASSQEDGGLQYF
TRBD1 TRBJ2-4 TRBV11-2 . TGTGCCAGCAGCTGGGACAGCTTTTCCAAAAACATTCAGTACTTC CASSWDSFSKNIQYF
. TRBJ2-1 TRBV27 . TGTGCCAGCAGTTTATTTAGCAGAGCCTCCTACAATGAGCAGTTCTTC CASSLFSRASYNEQFF
. TRBJ1-2 TRBV5-5 . TGTGCCATGGGCCCCGGGATCCTCTGGTCATATGGCTACACCTTC CAMGPGILWSYGYTF
TRBD1 TRBJ2-3 TRBV20-1 few TGCAGGACCAACAGGGGCGATACGCAGTATTTT CRTNRGDTQYF
. TRBJ2-7 TRBV7-8 few TGTGCCAGCAGCTTAGGGACAGTCAGCTCCTACGAGCAGTACTTC CASSLGTVSSYEQYF
TRBD1 TRBJ1-1 TRBV6-5 many TGTGCCAGCAGTTACGACAGGGGTCCGAACACTGAAGCTTTCTTT CASSYDRGPNTEAFF
. TRBJ1-2 TRBV2 few TGTGCCACCGATACAGGGTCCGGTGGCTACACCTTC CATDTGSGGYTF
. TRBJ2-6 TRBV9 . TGTGCCAGCAGCCCTTCGACAGGACCCGGGGCCAACGTCCTGACTTTC CASSPSTGPGANVLTF
TRBD2 TRBJ2-1 TRBV2 few TGTGCCAGCAGTGCTAGCGGGCCTTCCTACAATGAGCAGTTCTTC CASSASGPSYNEQFF
. TRBJ2-5 TRBV12-3/TRBV12-4 many TGTGCCAGCAGTTTGCGGGGTAGCCAAGAGACCCAGTACTTC CASSLRGSQETQYF
TRBD1 TRBJ1-3 TRBV7-2 many TGTGCCAGCAGCTTACTGGGACAGGGATCCTCTGGAAACACCATATATTTT CASSLLGQGSSGNTIYF
. TRBJ2-2 TRBV4-1 many TGCGCCAGCAGCCTAGTCATGGAGAGTCCCGGGGAGCTGTTTTTT CASSLVMESPGELFF
. TRBJ2-2 TRBV12-3/TRBV12-4 many TGTGCCAGCAGTCTAGGGGGGACAGCTGCTACCGGGGAGCTGTTTTTT CASSLGGTAATGELFF
. TRBJ1-2 TRBV28 few TGTGCCAGCAGCCAAAGACCTGGAGGCTACACCTTC CASSQRPGGYTF
TRBD2 TRBJ2-2 TRBV20-1 . TGCAGTGCTACACGGGGACTAGGGGACACCGGGGAGCTGTTTTTT CSATRGLGDTGELFF
. TRBJ1-2 TRBV6-1 few TGTGCCAGCAGTCAGGGGTGGATAGGGGCTAACTATGGCTACACCTTC CASSQGWIGANYGYTF
. TRBJ2-7 TRBV6-5 few TGTGCCAGCAGTTACTCGAGCGCGGGCCTCTCCTACGAGCAGTACTTC CASSYSSAGLSYEQYF
TRBD2 TRBJ2-3 TRBV7-9 few TGTGCCAGCAGCCCCGGACTAGCGCCTCTCAGCACAGATACGCAGTATTTT CASSPGLAPLSTDTQYF
. TRBJ2-6 TRBV14 few TGTGCCAGCAGCCAACCGGACGTAAGCTCTGGGGCCAACGTCCTGACTTTC CASSQPDVSSGANVLTF
. TRBJ2-7 TRBV7-9 many TGTGCCAGCAGCTACGGTGACTACGAGCAGTACTTC CASSYGDYEQYF
. TRBJ1-1 TRBV24-1 . TGTGCCACCAGTGACTCCGGACGGACTCCTGCGGGTGAAGCTTTCTTT CATSDSGRTPAGEAFF
. TRBJ1-6 TRBV12-3/TRBV12-4 many TGTGCCAGCAGTTTAGGGGGACCAAATTCACCCCTCCACTTT CASSLGGPNSPLHF
. TRBJ2-1 TRBV20-1 many TGCAGTGCTAGATCCTCGACAGGCCCGAGTCGTCCCGAGCAGTTCTTC CSARSSTGPSRPEQFF
. TRBJ2-1 TRBV7-6 . TGTGCCAGCAGCTGGACATTGGATGAGCAGTTCTTC CASSWTLDEQFF
TRBD1 TRBJ2-2 TRBV7-2 many TGTGCCAGCAGGTCCACAGGGGACACCGGGGAGCTGTTTTTT CASRSTGDTGELFF
. TRBJ2-7 TRBV29-1 . TGCAGCGTTGGGGGCCACTCCTACGAGCAGTACTTC CSVGGHSYEQYF
TRBD1 TRBJ1-1 TRBV6-1 many TGTGCCAGCAGCTCAAAGGGGGCGGTGAGGCGGGACACTGAAGCTTTCTTT CASSSKGAVRRDTEAFF
. TRBJ2-5 TRBV2 . TGTGCCAGCAGAGGGGCGGCTCAAGAGACCCAGTACTTC CASRGAAQETQYF
TRBD1 TRBJ2-5 TRBV5-1 . TGCGCCAGCAGCCAAAGTGTGGGACAGGGTATGGAGACCCAGTACTTC CASSQSVGQGMETQYF
TRBD1 TRBJ2-5 TRBV5-8 . TGTGCCAGCAGCTCAACACGACAGGGCTGGGAGACCCAGTACTTC CASSSTRQGWETQYF
. TRBJ1-2 TRBV9 . TGTGCCAGCAGCGTCGACAGGCCGTCCTATGGCTACACCTTC CASSVDRPSYGYTF
TRBD1 TRBJ1-2 TRBV20-1 few TGCAGTGCCGAAGGGACAGCTAACTATGGCTACACCTTC CSAEGTANYGYTF
TRBD1 TRBJ1-6 TRBV10-3 . TGTGCCATCAGTGAGTCCGGACAGGGGGATAATTCACCCCTCCACTTT CAISESGQGDNSPLHF
. TRBJ2-7 TRBV28 many TGTGCCAGCACCCGGAGGGCAGGGTCCTACGAGCAGTACTTC CASTRRAGSYEQYF
TRBD1 TRBJ1-5 TRBV15 many TGTGCCACCAGCAGAGGATTGGGGAGGGGGCTGTATAGCAATCAGCCCCAGCATTTT CATSRGLGRGLYSNQPQHF
. TRBJ2-7 TRBV20-1 . TGCAGTGCTAGAGATCCCGGACTTACTTACGAGCAGTACTTC CSARDPGLTYEQYF
. TRBJ2-2 TRBV5-1 many TGCGCCAGCAGCCCGTCGTTAGCAAACACCGGGGAGCTGTTTTTT CASSPSLANTGELFF
. TRBJ2-5 TRBV6-1 . TGTGCCTGCCTGGGGAAGGGGCACCAAGAGACCCAGTACTTC CACLGKGHQETQYF
. TRBJ1-2 TRBV12-3/TRBV12-4 many TGTGCCAGCAGTTTAATCCCAGGGTATGGCTACACCTTC CASSLIPGYGYTF
TRBD2 TRBJ2-5 TRBV29-1 few TGCAGCGCGGGAGGGGCCCAAGAGACCCAGTACTTC CSAGGAQETQYF
TRBD2 TRBJ2-7 TRBV4-1 . TGCGCCAGCAGCCCCGGGACTAGTCCCTACGAGCAGTACTTC CASSPGTSPYEQYF
. TRBJ2-3 TRBV20-1 . TGCAGTGCTAGGGATCGGGGGGCCACAGATACGCAGTATTTT CSARDRGATDTQYF
. TRBJ2-7 TRBV29-1 . TGCAGCGTCGTTACTAGTGGAGTCGACGAGCAGTACTTC CSVVTSGVDEQYF